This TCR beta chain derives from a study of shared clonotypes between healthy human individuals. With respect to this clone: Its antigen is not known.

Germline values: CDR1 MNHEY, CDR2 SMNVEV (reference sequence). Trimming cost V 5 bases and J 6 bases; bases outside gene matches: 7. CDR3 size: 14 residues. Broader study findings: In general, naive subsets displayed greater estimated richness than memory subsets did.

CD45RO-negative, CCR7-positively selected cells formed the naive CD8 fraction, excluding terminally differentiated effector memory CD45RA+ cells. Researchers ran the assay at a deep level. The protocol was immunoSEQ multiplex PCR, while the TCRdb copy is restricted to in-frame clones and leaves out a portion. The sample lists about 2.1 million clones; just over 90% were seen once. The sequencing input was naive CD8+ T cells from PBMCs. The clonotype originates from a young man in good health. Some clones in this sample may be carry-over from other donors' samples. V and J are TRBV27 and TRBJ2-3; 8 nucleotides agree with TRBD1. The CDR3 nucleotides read TGTGCCAGCAGTATGGACAGGGTAGGGGATACGCAGTATTTT. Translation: CASSMDRVGDTQYF.